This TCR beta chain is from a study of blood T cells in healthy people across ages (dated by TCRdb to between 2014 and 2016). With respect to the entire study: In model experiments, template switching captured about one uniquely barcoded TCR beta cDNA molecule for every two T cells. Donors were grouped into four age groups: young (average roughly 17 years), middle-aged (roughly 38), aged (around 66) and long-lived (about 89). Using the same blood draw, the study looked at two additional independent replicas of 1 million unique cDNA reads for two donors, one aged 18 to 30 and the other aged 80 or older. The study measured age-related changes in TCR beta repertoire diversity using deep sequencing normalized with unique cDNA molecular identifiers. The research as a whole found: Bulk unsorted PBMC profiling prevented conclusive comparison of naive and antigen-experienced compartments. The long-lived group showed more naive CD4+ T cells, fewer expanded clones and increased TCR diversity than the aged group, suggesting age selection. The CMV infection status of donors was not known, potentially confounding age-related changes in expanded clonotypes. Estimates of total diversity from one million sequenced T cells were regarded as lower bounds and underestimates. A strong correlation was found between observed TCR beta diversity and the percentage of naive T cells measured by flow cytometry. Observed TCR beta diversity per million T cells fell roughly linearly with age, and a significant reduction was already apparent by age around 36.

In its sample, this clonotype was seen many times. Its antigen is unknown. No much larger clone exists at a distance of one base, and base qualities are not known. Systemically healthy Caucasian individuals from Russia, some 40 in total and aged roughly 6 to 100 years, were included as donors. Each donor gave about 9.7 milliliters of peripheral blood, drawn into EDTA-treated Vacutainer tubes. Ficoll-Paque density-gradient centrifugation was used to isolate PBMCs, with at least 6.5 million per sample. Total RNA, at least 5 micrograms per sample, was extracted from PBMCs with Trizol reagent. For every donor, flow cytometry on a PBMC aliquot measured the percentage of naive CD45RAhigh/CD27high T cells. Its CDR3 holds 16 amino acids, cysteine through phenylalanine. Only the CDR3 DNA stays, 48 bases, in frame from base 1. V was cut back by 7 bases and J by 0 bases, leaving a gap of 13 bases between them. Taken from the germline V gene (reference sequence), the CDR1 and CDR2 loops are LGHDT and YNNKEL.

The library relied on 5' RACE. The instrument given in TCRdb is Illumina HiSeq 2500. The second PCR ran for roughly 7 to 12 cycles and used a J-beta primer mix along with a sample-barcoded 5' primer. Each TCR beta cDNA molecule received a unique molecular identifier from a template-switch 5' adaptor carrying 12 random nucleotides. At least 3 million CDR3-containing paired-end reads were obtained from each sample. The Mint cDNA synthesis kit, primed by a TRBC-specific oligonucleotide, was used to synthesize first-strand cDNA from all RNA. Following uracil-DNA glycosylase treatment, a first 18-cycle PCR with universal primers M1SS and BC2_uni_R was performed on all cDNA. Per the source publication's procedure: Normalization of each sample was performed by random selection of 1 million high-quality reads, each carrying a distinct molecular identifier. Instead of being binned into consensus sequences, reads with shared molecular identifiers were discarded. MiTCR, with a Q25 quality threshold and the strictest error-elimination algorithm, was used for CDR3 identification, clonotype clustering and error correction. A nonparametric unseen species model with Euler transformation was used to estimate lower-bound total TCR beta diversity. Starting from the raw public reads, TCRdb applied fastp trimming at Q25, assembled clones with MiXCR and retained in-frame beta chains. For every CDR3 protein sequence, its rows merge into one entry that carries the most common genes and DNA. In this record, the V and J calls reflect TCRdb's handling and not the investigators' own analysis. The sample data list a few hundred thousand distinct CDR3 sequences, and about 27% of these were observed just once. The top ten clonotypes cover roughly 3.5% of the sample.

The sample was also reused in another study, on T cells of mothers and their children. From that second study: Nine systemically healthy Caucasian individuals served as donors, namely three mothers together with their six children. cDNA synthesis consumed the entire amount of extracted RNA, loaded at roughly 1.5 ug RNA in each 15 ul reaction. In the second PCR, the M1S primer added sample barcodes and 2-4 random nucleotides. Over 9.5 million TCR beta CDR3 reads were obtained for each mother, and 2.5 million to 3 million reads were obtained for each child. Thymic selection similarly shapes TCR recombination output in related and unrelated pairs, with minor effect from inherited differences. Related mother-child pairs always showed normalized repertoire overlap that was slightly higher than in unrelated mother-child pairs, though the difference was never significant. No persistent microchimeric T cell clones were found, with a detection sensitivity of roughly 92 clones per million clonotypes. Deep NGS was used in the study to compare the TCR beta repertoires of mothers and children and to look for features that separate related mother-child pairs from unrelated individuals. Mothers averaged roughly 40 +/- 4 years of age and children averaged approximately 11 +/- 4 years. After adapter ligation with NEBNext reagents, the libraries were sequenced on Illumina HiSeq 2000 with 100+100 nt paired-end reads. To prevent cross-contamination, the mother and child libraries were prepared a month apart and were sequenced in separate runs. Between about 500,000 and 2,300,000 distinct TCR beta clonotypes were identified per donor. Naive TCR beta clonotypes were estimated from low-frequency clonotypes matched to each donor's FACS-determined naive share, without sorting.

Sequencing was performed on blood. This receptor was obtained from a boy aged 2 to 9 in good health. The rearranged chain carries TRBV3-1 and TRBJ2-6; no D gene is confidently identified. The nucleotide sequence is TGTGCCAGCAATAAGGTATCGAGCTCTGGGGCCAACGTCCTGACTTTC. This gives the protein CASNKVSSSGANVLTF.